The rows below give T cell receptor beta chains drawn from one sample of a study of T cell changes during pregnancy in multiple sclerosis. Assay used: immunoSEQ multiplex PCR; TCRdb lists only in-frame clones, some missing. The sample includes 88,000 or so clones, 92% of them seen just once. The sample here was peripheral blood, taken before pregnancy. All receptors derive from a female donor with multiple sclerosis, enrolled in a pregnancy study. The CDR3 runs from the conserved cysteine through the conserved F or W.

J: TRBJ2-4; V: TRBV5-1; CDR3: CASSEQGNIQYF
J: TRBJ2-1; V: TRBV7-2; CDR3: CASETYRLAYNEQFF
J: TRBJ2-5; V: TRBV5-4; CDR3: CASSLEAGGQETQYF
J: TRBJ1-2; V: TRBV7-6; CDR3: CASSPTGTGNLANYGYTF
J: TRBJ2-2; V: TRBV6-5; CDR3: CASSSTRAGELFF
J: TRBJ2-7; V: TRBV5-1; CDR3: CASSFNRGYEQYF
J: TRBJ1-3; V: TRBV7-2; CDR3: CASSLGGGTGNTIYF
J: TRBJ2-5; V: TRBV15; CDR3: CATSRVGGTKIQETQYF
J: TRBJ2-1; V: TRBV4-2; CDR3: CASSERKSGGLYNEQFF
J: TRBJ1-2; V: TRBV7-9; CDR3: CASSLGTPGGAGGYTF
J: TRBJ2-3; V: TRBV7-6; CDR3: CASSLPSLGSTGVTQYF
J: TRBJ1-1; V: TRBV9; CDR3: CASSVEMWAGKRGTEAFF
J: TRBJ1-2; V: TRBV4-2; CDR3: CASSQDKGQGRGYTF
J: TRBJ1-3; V: TRBV28; CDR3: CASSLYLAVSGNTIYF
J: TRBJ1-1; V: TRBV6-6; CDR3: CASSSGTANTEAFF
J: TRBJ1-1; V: TRBV5-1; CDR3: CASSSLAGGMDTEAFF
J: TRBJ2-1; V: TRBV5-8; CDR3: CASSSGTSGRIPYNEQFF
J: TRBJ2-7; V: TRBV19; CDR3: CASSIGTRRDEQYF
J: TRBJ2-7; V: TRBV6-7; CDR3: CASRRPGSGFYEQYF
J: TRBJ2-1; V: TRBV5-8; CDR3: CASSLPPGQGTSNEQFF